A single sample is the source of the 2 T cell receptor beta chains below, sequenced in a study of shared clonotypes between healthy human individuals (TCRdb year 2020). To prepare the library, the immunoSEQ multiplex PCR assay was applied. TCRdb took this table from immuneACCESS and kept in-frame rearrangements with V and J called. Such tables lack part of the clones; where checked against another copy, unresolved V genes explain under half of the gap, and the rest is unexplained. In all, the sample holds a few million clones, and around nine tenths of those were seen once. Jointly, the top ten make up about 0.13% of the sample. The sequenced sample was naive CD4+ T cells sorted from blood. What this sample's cell subset or site label stands for: CD45RA+ positively selected. The origin of the receptors is a man younger than 30 in good health.

The rearrangement uses TRBV5-1 and TRBJ2-2; maybe TRBD2 (5 bases). Trimming shortened V by 4 bases and J by 6 bases, and 13 bases separated the two germline ends. Germline V lookup: CDR1 SGHRS, CDR2 YFSETQ. The CDR3 is 14 residues long. Here the CDR3 DNA reads TGCGCCAGCAGCCTCTCCACGGGGTCCGGGGAGCTGTTTTTT. It codes for CASSLSTGSGELFF.

The V gene is TRBV6-6, the J gene TRBJ2-5; 14 bases map to TRBD2. The germline V gene has CDR1 MNHNY and CDR2 SVGAGI (reference sequence). The CDR3 length is 14 residues. V lost 6 bases and J lost 5; bases outside the gene matches: 2. The CDR3 region is CASRWTSGGETQYF. In DNA, the CDR3 is TGTGCCAGCAGGTGGACTAGCGGGGGGGAGACCCAGTACTTC.